Shown below are 25 T cell receptor beta chains from a single sample sequenced in a study of blood T cell repertoires in COVID-19. The protocol was immunoSEQ multiplex PCR, while the TCRdb copy is restricted to in-frame clones and leaves out a portion. The profile shows fewer than 35,000 clones, about 89% of them singletons. The sequencing input was peripheral blood. Source of these receptors: a human donor with active COVID-19. The donor label of this sample is uncertain.

The rearrangement joins TRBV5-8 to TRBJ2-3; 8 bases are shared with TRBD1. The CDR3 contains 14 residues. Germline V gene sequence: CDR1 SGHTS, CDR2 YDEGEE. V trimming: 2 bases; J trimming: 4 bases; junction bases outside the gene matches: 3. The CDR3 bases are TGTGCCAGCAGCTTACAGGGGGGCGCAGATACGCAGTATTTT. Amino acids: CASSLQGGADTQYF. Full variable domain (outside the CDR3, taken from reference TRBV5-8 and TRBJ2-3): EAGVTQSPTHLIKTRGQQATLRCSPISGHTSVYWYQQALGLGLQFLLWYDEGEERNRGNFPPRFSGRQFPNYSSELNVNALELEDSALYLCASSLQGGADTQYFGPGTRLTVL.

The rearrangement uses TRBV12-3 or TRBV12-4 and TRBJ1-2; D gene unclear. This CDR3 is 13 amino acids long. V was trimmed by 5 bases and J by 7 bases, leaving 14 bases between them. CDR3 DNA: TGTGCCAGCAGTCCTGGGAGGTTTGTTGGCTACACCTTC. Its protein is CASSPGRFVGYTF.

The genes are TRBV3-1 (or the pseudogene TRBV3-2) and TRBJ1-3; D gene ambiguous. Germline lookup yields CDR1 LGHDT and CDR2 YNNKEL (reference sequence). V was cut by 1 base and J by 2 bases, with 9 bases left in between. This CDR3 is 15 amino acids long. The CDR3: CASSQARATGNTIYF. CDR3 DNA sequence: TGTGCCAGCAGCCAAGCGAGGGCGACTGGAAACACCATATATTTT.

This rearrangement joins TRBV30 to TRBJ2-5; TRBD2 agrees at 9 bases. V lost 8 bases to trimming and J lost 0 bases; unmatched junction nucleotides: 16. Germline-derived CDR1 and CDR2 are GTSNPN and SVGIG (reference sequence). CDR3 length: 17 amino acids. The CDR3 DNA sequence: TGTGCCCTTTCAAAGGGGCGGGGGGGCCCTGACCAAGAGACCCAGTACTTC. This encodes CALSKGRGGPDQETQYF.

The chain carries TRBV7-9 and TRBJ1-1; the D gene is possibly TRBD1 (6 bases). Per germline, CDR1 SEHNR and CDR2 FQNEAQ (reference sequence). The ends were cut back, 4 bases at V and 4 bases at J, with 10 bases in the middle. This CDR3 comprises 13 residues. The CDR3 sequence is CASSSGQTTEAFF. DNA for the CDR3: TGTGCCAGCAGCTCCGGACAGACCACTGAAGCTTTCTTT.

The chain is built from TRBV9 and TRBJ2-7; 7 bases are shared with TRBD1. V lost 0 bases to trimming and J lost 2 bases; unmatched junction nucleotides: 2. This CDR3 is built from 14 residues. Germline-derived CDR1 and CDR2 are SGDLS and YYNGEE. DNA of the CDR3: TGTGCCAGCAGCGTAGGACAGGGAACCTACGAGCAGTACTTC. This translates into CASSVGQGTYEQYF.

This clone was seen more than once but under ten times. This chain links TRBV20-1 with TRBJ1-1; D remains unclear. The CDR3 contains 11 residues. The germline gives CDR1 DFQATT, CDR2 SNEGSKA (reference sequence). V was trimmed by 3 bases and J by 11 bases, leaving 13 bases between them. CDR3 in amino acids: CSASPRGGAFF. CDR3 DNA: TGCAGTGCTAGTCCCCGGGGAGGGGCTTTCTTT.

This clone occurred once. The chain joins TRBV7-9 to TRBJ2-1, with D possibly being TRBD2 (6 bases). Trimming removed 0 bases from V and 3 bases from J, with 9 bases in between. The length of the CDR3 is 15 residues. The V gene's germline CDR1 is SEHNR and CDR2 FQNEAQ (reference sequence). The CDR3 nucleotides are TGTGCCAGCAGCTTAGCCTCCGGGGGCTACAATGAGCAGTTCTTC. This gives the protein CASSLASGGYNEQFF.

This chain uses TRBV13 with TRBJ2-7, with D possibly being TRBD1 (6 bases). Germline CDR1 and CDR2: PRHDT and FYEKMQ (reference sequence). Trimming left V 8 bases short and J 6 bases short, with 14 bases between. CDR3 length: 12 amino acids. The CDR3 DNA sequence: TGTGCCAGCGGGGGCCCGTTAATCGAGCAGTACTTC. It is translated as CASGGPLIEQYF. Full variable domain (rest looked up from reference TRBV13 and TRBJ2-7): AAGVIQSPRHLIKEKRETATLKCYPIPRHDTVYWYQQGPGQDPQFLISFYEKMQSDKGSIPDRFSAQQFSDYHSELNMSSLELGDSALYFCASGGPLIEQYFGPGTRLTVT.

This chain connects TRBV2 to TRBJ2-1; D may be TRBD1 (6 bases). The V end was cut by 10 bases, the J end by 6 bases, with 19 bases between. Germline CDR1 reads SNHLY; CDR2 reads FYNNEI. The CDR3 has 14 residues. CDR3 in amino acids: CATGSAPQGNEQFF. CDR3 sequence (DNA): TGTGCCACCGGGTCCGCCCCACAGGGCAATGAGCAGTTCTTC.

CDR3 region: CASSYSGGTQYF. CDR3 sequence (DNA): TGTGCCAGCAGTTACTCGGGAGGTACGCAGTATTTT. The rearrangement links TRBV6-5 to TRBJ2-3, with a weak D call TRBD2 (6 bases). This CDR3 is 12 amino acids long. V dropped 0 bases and J dropped 8 bases, with 6 bases sitting between them. The germline CDR1 and CDR2 sequences are MNHEY and SVGAGI.

The sample holds one count of this clone. The rearrangement links TRBV6-5 to TRBJ1-6; D may be TRBD1 (6 bases). Germline loops: CDR1 MNHEY, CDR2 SVGAGI. V was shortened by 2 bases and J by 1 base, with 6 bases between the two germline ends. There are 15 residues in the CDR3. In DNA form, the CDR3 reads TGTGCCAGCAGTTACCAGGGGTCCTATAATTCACCCCTCCACTTT. It translates to CASSYQGSYNSPLHF.

A single count supports this clone. The chain carries TRBV11-2 and TRBJ2-7, with D possibly being TRBD2 (5 bases). Germline V CDR1 and CDR2: SGHAT, FQNNGV. V was pared by 2 bases and J by 5 bases, with 13 bases between. The CDR3 has 14 residues. The CDR3 loop reads CASSLRLSSDEQYF. The CDR3 DNA sequence: TGTGCCAGCAGCTTAAGACTAAGTTCTGACGAGCAGTACTTC. Drawing the rest from reference TRBV11-2 and TRBJ2-7, the complete variable domain is EAGVAQSPRYKIIEKRQSVAFWCNPISGHATLYWYQQILGQGPKLLIQFQNNGVVDDSQLPKDRFSAERLKGVDSTLKIQPAKLEDSAVYLCASSLRLSSDEQYFGPGTRLTVT.

The rearrangement links TRBV18 to TRBJ1-2; D possibly corresponds to TRBD1 (5 bases). This CDR3 has 14 residues. Germline V lookup: CDR1 KGHSH, CDR2 LQKENI. Trimming removed 1 base at V and 3 bases at J, with 9 bases between. CDR3 protein: CASSPQQADYGYTF. CDR3 sequence (DNA): TGTGCCAGCTCACCACAACAGGCCGACTATGGCTACACCTTC. Looking up the rest from reference TRBV18 and TRBJ1-2 gives the full variable domain: NAGVMQNPRHLVRRRGQEARLRCSPMKGHSHVYWYRQLPEEGLKFMVYLQKENIIDESGMPKERFSAEFPKEGPSILRIQQVVRGDSAAYFCASSPQQADYGYTFGSGTRLTVV.

The chain carries TRBV6-2 or TRBV6-3 and TRBJ2-3; 9 bases map to TRBD1. The length of the CDR3 is 15 residues. Germline lookup yields CDR1 MNHEY and CDR2 SVGEGT. V lost 5 bases to trimming and J lost 2 bases; unmatched junction nucleotides: 5. The CDR3 sequence is CASSPGDRDTDTQYF. CDR3 DNA sequence: TGTGCCAGCAGTCCCGGGGACAGGGACACAGATACGCAGTATTTT.

The chain has TRBV9 and TRBJ2-1; 8 bases line up with TRBD1. Germline CDR1 SGDLS, CDR2 YYNGEE. Trimming at V came to 4 bases and at J to 1 base, leaving 4 bases not matched to a gene. This CDR3 spans 15 amino acids. The CDR3 region is CASSSQGASYNEQFF. CDR3 coding DNA: TGTGCCAGCAGCTCCCAGGGGGCGTCCTACAATGAGCAGTTCTTC.

This clone was seen once. This chain joins TRBV29-1 and TRBJ1-2; the D gene is possibly TRBD1 (5 bases). CDR1 is SQVTM and CDR2 is ANQGSEA in the germline V gene. V was trimmed by 0 bases and J by 5 bases, leaving 13 bases between them. This CDR3 has 14 residues. The CDR3 spells CSVEDYEQEYGYTF. The CDR3 DNA sequence: TGCAGCGTTGAAGATTACGAACAGGAGTATGGCTACACCTTC.

V usage is TRBV5-1 and J usage is TRBJ2-5; 8 bases line up with TRBD1. Germline CDR1 and CDR2: SGHRS and YFSETQ. Trimming at V came to 3 bases and at J to 1 base, leaving 8 bases not matched to a gene. This CDR3 comprises 16 residues. The CDR3: CASSSGQGRVQETQYF. CDR3 in DNA: TGCGCCAGCAGCTCCGGACAGGGCCGCGTCCAAGAGACCCAGTACTTC.

The chain joins TRBV15 to TRBJ2-1, with 14 bases identical to TRBD2. V lost 1 base, J lost 9 bases, and 11 bases stayed unmatched. Germline CDR1 is LNHNV and CDR2 is YYDKDF (reference sequence). The CDR3 spans 18 residues. In nucleotides, the CDR3 is TGTGCCACCAGCAGAGGGGGGACTAGCGGGAGAGGGAGGGGTGAGCAGTTCTTC. Translation gives CATSRGGTSGRGRGEQFF.

The chain has TRBV2 and TRBJ2-1; TRBD2 agrees at 8 bases. CDR1 is SNHLY and CDR2 is FYNNEI in the germline V gene. The CDR3 length is 17 residues. V was pared by 6 bases and J by 2 bases, with 12 bases of the junction left unmatched. CDR3 amino acids: CASRPRPGSGTYNEQFF. The DNA of the CDR3 is TGTGCCAGCAGACCTCGGCCGGGTAGCGGGACCTACAATGAGCAGTTCTTC.

The rearrangement joins TRBV7-2 to TRBJ1-2, with 8 bases matching TRBD1. The CDR3 loop spans 17 amino acids. CDR1 and CDR2 from the germline V gene are SGHTA and FQGNSA. V lost 5 bases, J lost 6 bases, and 17 bases stayed unmatched. This CDR3 reads CASSPEQDRAVSNGYTF. The CDR3 DNA reads TGTGCCAGCAGCCCCGAGCAGGACAGGGCCGTTAGCAATGGCTACACCTTC.

A single count supports this clone. The rearrangement joins TRBV3-1 (or the pseudogene TRBV3-2) to TRBJ1-1; the match to TRBD1 covers 7 bases. The junction had 13 bases not matched to a gene; V was cut back by 6 bases and J by 3 bases. CDR1 is LGHDT and CDR2 is YNNKEL in the germline V gene (reference sequence). The CDR3 has 16 amino acids. The CDR3 is CASSTGAGSQDTEAFF. The CDR3 coding sequence is TGTGCCAGCAGTACAGGGGCGGGGAGTCAGGACACTGAAGCTTTCTTT.

J is TRBJ2-3 and V is TRBV3-1 (or the pseudogene TRBV3-2); TRBD1 agrees at 12 bases. Germline V CDR1 and CDR2: LGHDT, YNNKEL (reference sequence). With V trimmed by 5 bases and J by 0 bases, 3 bases remained unmatched. The CDR3 loop spans 16 amino acids. Here the CDR3 reads CASSSGTGGSTDTQYF. CDR3 in DNA: TGTGCCAGCAGCTCCGGGACAGGGGGCAGCACAGATACGCAGTATTTT.

This chain joins TRBV6-2 or TRBV6-3 and TRBJ2-5; the match to TRBD2 covers 7 bases. J gave up 1 base and V 2 bases, and 7 bases lay outside the gene matches. Germline V gene sequence: CDR1 MNHEY, CDR2 SVGEGT. The CDR3 extends over 16 amino acids. CDR3 residues: CASSYHGRTPQETQYF. In DNA form, the CDR3 reads TGTGCCAGCAGTTACCACGGGAGGACCCCCCAAGAGACCCAGTACTTC.

The chain joins TRBV3-1 (or the pseudogene TRBV3-2) to TRBJ1-2, with TRBD1 matching 7 bases. Germline CDR1 reads LGHDT; CDR2 reads YNNKEL (reference sequence). The trim removed 6 bases at V and 4 bases at J, leaving 8 bases unmatched. The CDR3 has 14 amino acids. In DNA, the CDR3 is TGTGCCAGCAGTTTACAGGGGCGCAGCTATGGCTACACCTTC. Protein sequence: CASSLQGRSYGYTF.